What follows describes a single T cell receptor (beta chain). As yet, its antigen is unknown. The data belong to a study of PD-1 blockade in mismatch repair-deficient tumors. The CDR3 consists of 16 residues. This table comes from immunoSEQ multiplex PCR, and its TCRdb copy is limited to in-frame clones, with some not included. The table lists about 14,000 clones, around four fifths of them singletons. Time point in this sample: 10-day in vitro stimulation with candidate neoantigen peptide 4. V usage is TRBV7-5 and J usage is TRBJ1-3; TRBD1 is the table's D call and was not checked against the DNA. TRBV7-5 is shown as a pseudogene. This clonotype was obtained from an adult with mismatch repair-deficient cancer. Sample: cells cultured in vitro, taken from a patient treated with pembrolizumab. CDR3 residues: CARSPSLRQGGNTIYF. The CDR3 DNA is TGTGCCAGAAGTCCTAGCCTTCGACAGGGGGGAAACACCATATATTTT.